This T cell receptor (beta chain) was documented in a study of T-cell memory formation after mild COVID-19 (dated by TCRdb to about 2021). Describing the broader study: TCR sequence clusters from the two donors were found to be largely donor specific. T-cell clones expanding and contracting after mild COVID-19 in two donors were tracked by longitudinal TCRalpha and TCRbeta repertoire sequencing. Two young, previously healthy adult volunteers made up the cohort, one male and one female. The full study reports these points: From day 15 to 85, contracting clones showed balanced CD4/CD8 phenotypes, whereas a second wave of clones that expanded from day 15 to 37 leaned towards CD4+. Some responding clones were detected in pre-infection memory, which suggested that pre-existing cross-reactive memory T cells had joined the SARS-CoV-2 response. Contracting CD4+ clones appeared mostly in the CM and EM memory subsets, whereas CD8+ clones were enriched in EMRA. Whether the second-wave clones peaking on day 37 were SARS-CoV-2 specific was not confirmed. The study included only a couple of mild cases, and larger cohorts that include severe cases with pre-infection samples were judged to be necessary.

TCRdb records Illumina NovaSeq 6000 as the sequencer. TCRalpha and TCRbeta cDNA libraries were constructed by 5'RACE with constant-segment primers, with sample barcodes and unique molecular identifiers being introduced. RNA was extracted from every sample with Trizol reagent. Amplification of the libraries took two PCR steps, and the second step added a second sample barcode plus Illumina TruSeq adapters. The libraries were sequenced on an Illumina NovaSeq using 2 x 150 bp paired-end reads. In the authors' own workflow: The reads were demultiplexed and collapsed into UMI-guided consensus sequences using migec v1.2.7. Using mixcr v2.1.11, the UMI consensuses were aligned to TRA and TRB V and J templates and assembled into clonotypes. A clonotype was counted as expanded or contracted only when both edgeR and NoisET called the clonotype significant, with the noise models trained on biological replicates. For edgeR calls, the thresholds were a false discovery rate-adjusted p below 0.01 and a log2 fold-change of 1. As an exploratory analysis of dynamics, PCA with hierarchical clustering was applied to max-normalized trajectories of the 1000 most abundant clonotypes. The CD4 or CD8 phenotype of responding clones was assigned using the separately sequenced CD4+ and CD8+ repertoires. In TCRdb, the public reads were trimmed at Q25 with fastp and aligned with MiXCR, with productive beta chains retained. For every CDR3 protein sequence, its rows merge into one entry that carries the most common genes and DNA. It is TCRdb's table, rather than the study itself, that gives the V and J calls and clone size. This sample comprises around 340,000 distinct CDR3 sequences, more than 15% of them detected only once. The ten largest clonotypes hold approximately 20% of the sample.

PBMCs were isolated by Ficoll-Paque density gradient centrifugation. This clonotype turned up a few times. No cognate antigen has been identified for it. Base quality data are lacking; no much larger clone is found one base away. CDR1 MGHRA and CDR2 YSYEKL are derived from the germline V gene. From cysteine to phenylalanine, the CDR3 is 16 amino acids long. The kept DNA is CDR3 alone, 48 bases in frame from the first base. After removal of 2 bases from V and 0 bases from J, the junction retains 7 bases not matched to a gene. Sequencing was carried out using PBMCs or a T cell subset sorted from them (not recorded which). The chain is assembled from TRBV4-1 and TRBJ2-7; TRBD2 agrees with 7 junctional bases. The sequence came from a man aged 18 to 30 who had mild COVID-19 (a few samples of this study predate the infection). The sample titles of this study are shuffled in the database, so cell type and time point are left out; the donor was told from shared clones. The nucleotides are TGCGCCAGCAGCCAAAAATCTTCTAGCGGCTCCTACGAGCAGTACTTC. Translation gives CASSQKSSSGSYEQYF.